A selection of T cell receptor beta chains follows, all from one sample in a study of T cell responses to AZD1222 COVID-19 vaccine. TCRdb's copy holds only in-frame clones and misses some; the assay was immunoSEQ multiplex PCR. The sample consists of around 120,000 clones, roughly nine tenths of them appearing once. Source: peripheral blood, taken on day 0 of AZD1222 vaccination. Receptors originate from an adult in good health. Each CDR3 is given with its conserved first and last residue. Fields, in order: clone size, J gene, D gene, V gene, CDR3 DNA, CDR3 protein. A D gene is named only where the DNA matches it firmly. Size is stated for part of the rows, as once, few or many counts, or as a class when the clone is expanded.

clone size: .
J gene: TRBJ1-5
D gene: TRBD1
V gene: TRBV6-5
CDR3 DNA: TGTGCCAGCAGCCGACAGGGGGTAAGGCAGCCCCAGCATTTT
CDR3 protein: CASSRQGVRQPQHF

clone size: .
J gene: TRBJ2-7
D gene: .
V gene: TRBV29-1
CDR3 DNA: TGCAGCGCCCTAAGCGACAGCTCCTACGAGCAGTACTTC
CDR3 protein: CSALSDSSYEQYF

clone size: .
J gene: TRBJ2-7
D gene: TRBD2
V gene: TRBV5-4
CDR3 DNA: TGTGCCAGCAGCCAAAGCGGGAGCTACGAGCAGTACTTC
CDR3 protein: CASSQSGSYEQYF

clone size: .
J gene: TRBJ2-7
D gene: TRBD2
V gene: TRBV2
CDR3 DNA: TGTGCCAGCAGGGGGCCCCCGGGGACTAGCGGGCTCCGCTCCTACGAGCAGTACTTC
CDR3 protein: CASRGPPGTSGLRSYEQYF

clone size: .
J gene: TRBJ2-5
D gene: TRBD2
V gene: TRBV6-4
CDR3 DNA: TGTGCCAGCAGTCTGATAGCGGGAGTTTCAGAGACCCAGTACTTC
CDR3 protein: CASSLIAGVSETQYF

clone size: .
J gene: TRBJ2-7
D gene: TRBD2
V gene: TRBV19
CDR3 DNA: TGTGCCAGTAGTGGGTTGCGCGGGGGGAGAGCCTACGAGCAGTACTTC
CDR3 protein: CASSGLRGGRAYEQYF

clone size: .
J gene: TRBJ2-1
D gene: .
V gene: TRBV6-6
CDR3 DNA: TGTGCCAGCACCCCTGGGGGCAAGCAGTTCTTC
CDR3 protein: CASTPGGKQFF

clone size: once
J gene: TRBJ2-1
D gene: .
V gene: TRBV6-4
CDR3 DNA: TGTGCCAGCAGATTGGCGGGAAAGAGGTACAATGAGCAGTTCTTC
CDR3 protein: CASRLAGKRYNEQFF

clone size: .
J gene: TRBJ1-2
D gene: .
V gene: TRBV19
CDR3 DNA: TGTGCCAGTAGTTGGGGCCAGGGTTATGGCTACACCTTC
CDR3 protein: CASSWGQGYGYTF

clone size: once
J gene: TRBJ1-2
D gene: .
V gene: TRBV9
CDR3 DNA: TGTGCCAGCAGCGTCGACGCGGTGAACTTCTATGGCTACACCTTC
CDR3 protein: CASSVDAVNFYGYTF

clone size: .
J gene: TRBJ2-1
D gene: TRBD2
V gene: TRBV25-1
CDR3 DNA: TGTGCCAGCAACCTACCGGGACTAGCGGGAGACGAGCAGTTCTTC
CDR3 protein: CASNLPGLAGDEQFF

clone size: .
J gene: TRBJ2-2
D gene: TRBD2
V gene: TRBV27
CDR3 DNA: TGTGCCAGCAGTTTAGGGACTAGCGGGTTTTTCGGGGAGCTGTTTTTT
CDR3 protein: CASSLGTSGFFGELFF

clone size: .
J gene: TRBJ2-7
D gene: TRBD1
V gene: TRBV6-5
CDR3 DNA: TGTGCCAGCAGGCAAGATTACGGGACAGGGACCGAGCAGTACTTC
CDR3 protein: CASRQDYGTGTEQYF

clone size: .
J gene: TRBJ2-1
D gene: TRBD2
V gene: TRBV6-1
CDR3 DNA: TGTGCCAGCAGTGAATGGGGGGAGGGGTTATATAATGAGCAGTTCTTC
CDR3 protein: CASSEWGEGLYNEQFF

clone size: .
J gene: TRBJ1-1
D gene: TRBD1
V gene: TRBV4-1
CDR3 DNA: TGCGCCAGCAGCCGAGCGGCGGGACAGCTGAACACTGAAGCTTTCTTT
CDR3 protein: CASSRAAGQLNTEAFF

clone size: .
J gene: TRBJ1-4
D gene: .
V gene: TRBV2
CDR3 DNA: TGTGCCAGCGGAGACGTGGATCTAAAACTGTTTTTT
CDR3 protein: CASGDVDLKLFF

clone size: once
J gene: TRBJ1-1
D gene: TRBD1
V gene: TRBV7-8
CDR3 DNA: TGTGCCAGCAGCCCAGGCAGGGGGTATACTGAAGCTTTCTTT
CDR3 protein: CASSPGRGYTEAFF

clone size: few
J gene: TRBJ2-7
D gene: TRBD2
V gene: TRBV7-9
CDR3 DNA: TGTGCCAGCAGCCTTAGCCTAGCGGGAGCCAAAGGCGAGCAGTACTTC
CDR3 protein: CASSLSLAGAKGEQYF

clone size: .
J gene: TRBJ2-1
D gene: TRBD2
V gene: TRBV6-5
CDR3 DNA: TGTGCCAGCAGTTTAACTAGCGGGAACTACAATGAGCAGTTCTTC
CDR3 protein: CASSLTSGNYNEQFF

clone size: .
J gene: TRBJ1-5
D gene: .
V gene: TRBV5-1
CDR3 DNA: TGCGCCAGCAGCTTGGGTGTGGGACAGCCCCAGCATTTT
CDR3 protein: CASSLGVGQPQHF

clone size: .
J gene: TRBJ2-2
D gene: .
V gene: TRBV9
CDR3 DNA: TGTGCCAGCAGCCCTGGCCAAACCTTTACCGGGGAGCTGTTTTTT
CDR3 protein: CASSPGQTFTGELFF

clone size: .
J gene: TRBJ1-1
D gene: .
V gene: TRBV4-1
CDR3 DNA: TGCGCCAGCAGCCAAGAATTCGTTCTTAACACTGAAGCTTTCTTT
CDR3 protein: CASSQEFVLNTEAFF

clone size: .
J gene: TRBJ2-3
D gene: .
V gene: TRBV6-5
CDR3 DNA: TGTGCCAGCAGCCACCGGGACAACACAGATACGCAGTATTTT
CDR3 protein: CASSHRDNTDTQYF

clone size: .
J gene: TRBJ2-3
D gene: TRBD2
V gene: TRBV5-1
CDR3 DNA: TGCGCCAGCAGCTTGCAAACTAGCGGGACAGATACGCAGTATTTT
CDR3 protein: CASSLQTSGTDTQYF

clone size: .
J gene: TRBJ1-1
D gene: .
V gene: TRBV5-1
CDR3 DNA: TGCGCCAGCAGCTTGTCGTCCAGGGGCACTGAAGCTTTCTTT
CDR3 protein: CASSLSSRGTEAFF

clone size: .
J gene: TRBJ1-5
D gene: .
V gene: TRBV30
CDR3 DNA: TGTGCCTGGAGTGGAGACATCTCCTGGGGTAAAAGTCAGCCCCAGCATTTT
CDR3 protein: CAWSGDISWGKSQPQHF

clone size: .
J gene: TRBJ1-5
D gene: .
V gene: TRBV25-1
CDR3 DNA: TGTGCCAGCAGAACACGGGAAGGGGGTGGAAGGAATCAGCCCCAGCATTTT
CDR3 protein: CASRTREGGGRNQPQHF

clone size: few
J gene: TRBJ1-2
D gene: .
V gene: TRBV19
CDR3 DNA: TGTGCCAGTAGTATATCAGCAGGGTTACACTATGGCTACACCTTC
CDR3 protein: CASSISAGLHYGYTF

clone size: .
J gene: TRBJ1-2
D gene: .
V gene: TRBV29-1
CDR3 DNA: TGCAGCGCCCTCCCATATAACTATGGCTACACCTTC
CDR3 protein: CSALPYNYGYTF

clone size: .
J gene: TRBJ2-7
D gene: .
V gene: TRBV30
CDR3 DNA: TGTGCCTGGAGTCCCCCCTGGGCGGAAACGTACGAGCAGTACTTC
CDR3 protein: CAWSPPWAETYEQYF

clone size: .
J gene: TRBJ1-2
D gene: TRBD1
V gene: TRBV7-8
CDR3 DNA: TGTGCCAGCAGCTCCCCCGGGACAGCTTATAACTATGGCTACACCTTC
CDR3 protein: CASSSPGTAYNYGYTF

clone size: .
J gene: TRBJ2-4
D gene: .
V gene: TRBV10-3
CDR3 DNA: TGTGCCATCAGTGTGGACACGTACATTCAGTACTTC
CDR3 protein: CAISVDTYIQYF

clone size: .
J gene: TRBJ2-7
D gene: .
V gene: TRBV9
CDR3 DNA: TGTGCCAGCAGCGTAGAGGGGACACCATACGAGCAGTACTTC
CDR3 protein: CASSVEGTPYEQYF

clone size: .
J gene: TRBJ2-7
D gene: TRBD2
V gene: TRBV6-1
CDR3 DNA: TGTGCCAGCAGTGAGACACTAGCGTTCTACGAGCAGTACTTC
CDR3 protein: CASSETLAFYEQYF

clone size: .
J gene: TRBJ2-3
D gene: TRBD1
V gene: TRBV7-9
CDR3 DNA: TGTGCCAGCAGCTTAAGGGCAGGGGGCGCCACAGATACGCAGTATTTT
CDR3 protein: CASSLRAGGATDTQYF

clone size: once
J gene: TRBJ2-5
D gene: .
V gene: TRBV2
CDR3 DNA: TGTGCCAGCAGTGGGCAGGAGACCCAGTACTTC
CDR3 protein: CASSGQETQYF

clone size: .
J gene: TRBJ2-1
D gene: TRBD2
V gene: TRBV30
CDR3 DNA: TGTGCCTGGAGACCCGGGACTAGCAACTACAATGAGCAGTTCTTC
CDR3 protein: CAWRPGTSNYNEQFF

clone size: .
J gene: TRBJ1-3
D gene: TRBD1
V gene: TRBV15
CDR3 DNA: TGTGCCACCAGCAGGAGGTTTCGTCCCGGGACAGGCGAAACCACTGGAAACACCATATATTTT
CDR3 protein: CATSRRFRPGTGETTGNTIYF

clone size: .
J gene: TRBJ1-4
D gene: .
V gene: TRBV18
CDR3 DNA: TGTGCCAGCCGGAGCGAGACGGGCTTGTACGAAAAACTGTTTTTT
CDR3 protein: CASRSETGLYEKLFF

clone size: few
J gene: TRBJ2-3
D gene: .
V gene: TRBV3-1/TRBV3-2
CDR3 DNA: TGTGCCAGCAGCCAAGCATCCACCGGGACAACTAGCACAGATACGCAGTATTTT
CDR3 protein: CASSQASTGTTSTDTQYF

clone size: .
J gene: TRBJ1-1
D gene: TRBD1
V gene: TRBV5-1
CDR3 DNA: TGCGCCAGCAGCTTGGCGGCAGGGGGTGGCACTGAAGCTTTCTTT
CDR3 protein: CASSLAAGGGTEAFF

clone size: .
J gene: TRBJ1-5
D gene: TRBD1
V gene: TRBV7-8
CDR3 DNA: TGTGCCAGCAGCCGGGACAGGGGATCGGCGAATCAGCCCCAGCATTTT
CDR3 protein: CASSRDRGSANQPQHF

clone size: .
J gene: TRBJ1-5
D gene: .
V gene: TRBV6-1
CDR3 DNA: TGTGCCAGCAGTGAAGCTGGAGGAGTCAATCAGCCCCAGCATTTT
CDR3 protein: CASSEAGGVNQPQHF

clone size: .
J gene: TRBJ2-7
D gene: TRBD2
V gene: TRBV5-4
CDR3 DNA: TGTGCCAGCAGCTTGGCCGCGGGAGGAGTGTCGTACGAGCAGTACTTC
CDR3 protein: CASSLAAGGVSYEQYF

clone size: .
J gene: TRBJ1-5
D gene: .
V gene: TRBV3-1/TRBV3-2
CDR3 DNA: TGTGCCAGCAGCCAAGCTAGCCAGGGTGAACAGCCCCAGCATTTT
CDR3 protein: CASSQASQGEQPQHF

clone size: .
J gene: TRBJ2-5
D gene: .
V gene: TRBV9
CDR3 DNA: TGTGCCAGCAGCGTATTGGAAGAGACCCAGTACTTC
CDR3 protein: CASSVLEETQYF

clone size: .
J gene: TRBJ1-2
D gene: .
V gene: TRBV19
CDR3 DNA: TGTGCCAGTGGGGAATTCTATGGCTACACCTTC
CDR3 protein: CASGEFYGYTF

clone size: .
J gene: TRBJ1-1
D gene: TRBD1
V gene: TRBV19
CDR3 DNA: TGTGCCAGCCGGGGACAGGGGTTCATGAACACTGAAGCTTTCTTT
CDR3 protein: CASRGQGFMNTEAFF

clone size: once
J gene: TRBJ2-6
D gene: .
V gene: TRBV7-8
CDR3 DNA: TGTGCCAGCAGCCCGGGGGAGGGGGCGACTTTC
CDR3 protein: CASSPGEGATF

clone size: .
J gene: TRBJ2-1
D gene: TRBD2
V gene: TRBV5-6
CDR3 DNA: TGTGCCAGCAGCTTGGGGGACTATGACGGGGATGAGCAGTTCTTC
CDR3 protein: CASSLGDYDGDEQFF

clone size: .
J gene: TRBJ1-1
D gene: .
V gene: TRBV27
CDR3 DNA: TGTGCCAGCAGTTTAGTCGGGCTACCTATAATGAACACTGAAGCTTTCTTT
CDR3 protein: CASSLVGLPIMNTEAFF

clone size: .
J gene: TRBJ1-6
D gene: .
V gene: TRBV2
CDR3 DNA: TGTGCCAGCAGTGCGGCAGGGACATCACCCCTCCACTTT
CDR3 protein: CASSAAGTSPLHF

clone size: .
J gene: TRBJ2-1
D gene: TRBD2
V gene: TRBV7-3
CDR3 DNA: TGTGCCAGCAGCTTAACACTAGCGGGAGGAGGAAGCAATGAGCAGTTCTTC
CDR3 protein: CASSLTLAGGGSNEQFF

clone size: .
J gene: TRBJ2-1
D gene: TRBD2
V gene: TRBV27
CDR3 DNA: TGTGCCAGCACCGAAGCGGGAGCTTACAATGAGCAGTTCTTC
CDR3 protein: CASTEAGAYNEQFF

clone size: .
J gene: TRBJ1-5
D gene: .
V gene: TRBV7-9
CDR3 DNA: TGTGCCAGCAGTCGAACCGAAAGCAATCAGCCCCAGCATTTT
CDR3 protein: CASSRTESNQPQHF

clone size: .
J gene: TRBJ2-7
D gene: TRBD1
V gene: TRBV19
CDR3 DNA: TGTGCCAGTAGTCCATTCTCCCCGACCGCGACAGGGAACGAGCAGTACTTC
CDR3 protein: CASSPFSPTATGNEQYF